The following is a TCR beta chain sequence with its context. Its specificity is not known. The data were obtained in a study of blood T cells in healthy people across ages. V lost 0 bases, J lost 2 bases, and 14 bases lay in between. Germline CDR1 reads WSHSY; CDR2 reads SAAADI. The CDR3 totals 16 residues. Next came a second PCR, run for about 6 to 12 cycles, which used a sample-barcoded 5' primer along with a J-beta primer mix. Each sample yielded at least 3 million CDR3-containing paired-end reads. TCRdb recomputed calls from the 5' RACE reads with MiXCR, one row per CDR3 protein. The data show hundreds of thousands of distinct CDR3 sequences, approximately 21% seen once. General study points: Donor CMV infection status was unknown, possibly confounding age-related changes in expanded clonotypes.

This chain links TRBV10-2 with TRBJ2-7; tentative D call: TRBD2 (6 bases). Sample: blood. The sequence came from a man in his 70s in good health. This CDR3 is CASSESRTTRTYEQYF. The CDR3 DNA reads as TGCGCCAGCAGTGAGTCCAGGACTACCCGAACCTACGAGCAGTACTTC.